What follows is one T cell receptor beta chain and its context. What it binds is unknown. This sample is drawn from a study of shared clonotypes between healthy human individuals. On the study more broadly: Researchers assigned three CD4 naive, three CD4 memory, two CD8 naive and one CD8 memory plate to each donor. Points from the study as a whole: The donor pool, a small one, limited the genetic and exposure-history diversity represented.

Free of recent acute infections or vaccinations, the donors were healthy HIV-negative adults. The investigators split CD4+ cells into a CD45RA+ naive subset and a CD45RA-negative memory subset. Profiling relied on immunoSEQ multiplex PCR, and the TCRdb table lists in-frame clones only, not all of them. Seen here are 650,000 to 750,000 clones, about three quarters observed once, and the top ten hold approximately 1.8%. Sequences were obtained from memory CD4+ T cells sorted from blood. Subset given: CD45RA-negative fraction. This clonotype originated in a woman aged 25 to 39 in good health.

The CDR3 DNA reads TGTGCCAGCAGCTTTCAGGTCACAGATACGCAGTATTTT. Amino acids: CASSFQVTDTQYF. V gene TRBV5-6 combines with J gene TRBJ2-3; D remains ambiguous. The CDR3 sequence is 13 residues long. Germline loops: CDR1 SGHDT, CDR2 YYEEEE. V lost 2 bases and J lost 2, with 6 bases in between.